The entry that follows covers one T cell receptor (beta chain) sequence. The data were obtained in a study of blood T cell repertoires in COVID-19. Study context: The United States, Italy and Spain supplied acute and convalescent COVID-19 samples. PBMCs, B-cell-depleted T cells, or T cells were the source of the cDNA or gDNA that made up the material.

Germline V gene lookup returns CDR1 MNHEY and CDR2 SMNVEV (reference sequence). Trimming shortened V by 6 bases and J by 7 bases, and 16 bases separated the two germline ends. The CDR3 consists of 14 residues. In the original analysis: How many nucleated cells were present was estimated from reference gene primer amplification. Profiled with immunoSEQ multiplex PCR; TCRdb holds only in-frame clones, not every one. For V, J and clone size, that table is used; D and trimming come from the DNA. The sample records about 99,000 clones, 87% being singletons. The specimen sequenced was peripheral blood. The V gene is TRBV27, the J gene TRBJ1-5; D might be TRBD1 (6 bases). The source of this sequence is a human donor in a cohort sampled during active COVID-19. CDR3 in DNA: TGTGCCAGCAGGCCTGGGGGGGGCATCCAGCCCCAGCATTTT. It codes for CASRPGGGIQPQHF.